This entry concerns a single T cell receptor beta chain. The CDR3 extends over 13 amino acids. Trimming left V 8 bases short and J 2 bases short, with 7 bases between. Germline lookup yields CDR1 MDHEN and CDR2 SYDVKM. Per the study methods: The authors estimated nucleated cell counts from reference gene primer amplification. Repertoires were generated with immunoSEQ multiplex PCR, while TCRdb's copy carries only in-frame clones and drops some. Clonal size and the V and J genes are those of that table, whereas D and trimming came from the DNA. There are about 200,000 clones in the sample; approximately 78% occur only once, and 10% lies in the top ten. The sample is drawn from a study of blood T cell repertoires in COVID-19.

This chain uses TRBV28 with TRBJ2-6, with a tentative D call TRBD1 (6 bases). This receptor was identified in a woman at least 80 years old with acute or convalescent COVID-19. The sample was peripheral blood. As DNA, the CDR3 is TGTGCCAGCGAGGGGGCTGGGGCCAACGTCCTGACTTTC. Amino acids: CASEGAGANVLTF.